These 10 T cell receptor beta chains were sequenced from one sample in a study of T cell repertoires in cytomegalovirus infection. TCRdb fed the reads into MiXCR, producing one record per CDR3 protein. Seen here are approximately 770,000 distinct CDR3 sequences, approximately 32% observed once, and the top ten hold around 12%. Antigen specificity for these receptors is unknown. The sequencing used cultured CD8+ T cells from PBMCs, collected from culture after CMV antigen stimulation. These receptors originate from a human donor in good health (CMV status not recorded). Some clones in this sample may be carry-over from other donors' samples.

V usage is TRBV7-9 and J usage is TRBJ1-1; no clear D gene. This CDR3 region has 15 residues. Germline V CDR1 and CDR2: SEHNR, FQNEAQ (reference sequence). The V and J ends lost 5 bases and 3 bases respectively, with 16 bases between them. The CDR3 nucleotides read TGTGCCAGCAGCCCCACCGAATTTTTGGACACTGAAGCTTTCTTT. This translates into CASSPTEFLDTEAFF.

The V gene is TRBV13, the J gene TRBJ2-4; 8 nucleotides agree with TRBD1. The CDR3 spans 16 residues. The trim removed 5 bases at V and 7 bases at J, leaving 13 bases unmatched. The germline gives CDR1 PRHDT, CDR2 FYEKMQ (reference sequence). In nucleotides, the CDR3 is TGTGCCAGCAGCCTCCGGGACAGGAGGAGGGGGAACATTCAGTACTTC. Translation: CASSLRDRRRGNIQYF. Full variable domain (outside the CDR3, taken from reference TRBV13 and TRBJ2-4): AAGVIQSPRHLIKEKRETATLKCYPIPRHDTVYWYQQGPGQDPQFLISFYEKMQSDKGSIPDRFSAQQFSDYHSELNMSSLELGDSALYFCASSLRDRRRGNIQYFGAGTRLSVL.

This clonotype has only a few counts. The CDR3 loop reads CASSHVKGTTQYF. The CDR3 region has the DNA TGTGCCAGCAGCCACGTTAAGGGGACGACCCAGTACTTC. The chain joins TRBV28 to TRBJ2-5, with D perhaps given as TRBD1 or TRBD2 (5 bases each). Looked up from germline, CDR1 is MDHEN and CDR2 is SYDVKM. Trimming cost V 6 bases and J 7 bases, with 15 bases left between them. This CDR3 comprises 13 residues.

The rearrangement links TRBV6-5 to TRBJ1-1, with D perhaps matching TRBD1 (6 bases). This CDR3 has 15 residues. V was shortened by 2 bases and J by 1 base, with 11 bases between the two germline ends. The V gene's germline CDR1 is MNHEY and CDR2 SVGAGI. CDR3 in DNA: TGTGCCAGCAGTTACACCCTGACAGGGAACACTGAAGCTTTCTTT. This gives the protein CASSYTLTGNTEAFF.

The V and J genes are TRBV15 and TRBJ2-5; 13 positions match TRBD2. CDR3 size: 16 residues. Looked up from germline, CDR1 is LNHNV and CDR2 is YYDKDF (reference sequence). V shed 10 bases and J 3 bases; nucleotides not matched to a gene: 11. CDR3 protein: CAISEGTSGAEETQYF. CDR3 DNA sequence: TGTGCCATCTCGGAAGGGACTAGCGGGGCAGAAGAGACCCAGTACTTC.

The chain recombines TRBV3-1 with TRBJ1-1; no clear D. V dropped 0 bases and J dropped 1 base, with 6 bases sitting between them. CDR1 and CDR2 (germline): LGHDT, YNNKEL (reference sequence). This CDR3 has 14 amino acids. CDR3 in DNA: TGTGCCAGCAGCCAAGAAACTGAGAACACTGAAGCTTTCTTT. It is translated as CASSQETENTEAFF.

This clonotype appeared a few times. The rearrangement joins TRBV29-1 to TRBJ2-1; no clear D. The CDR3 loop spans 10 amino acids. Germline lookup yields CDR1 SQVTM and CDR2 ANQGSEA. The ends were cut back, 3 bases at V and 9 bases at J, with 6 bases in the middle. CDR3 nucleotide sequence: TGCAGCGTTGAGACTGGTGAGCAGTTCTTC. As protein: CSVETGEQFF.

In this sample, this clonotype turned up many times. Relative to the germline gene, one junction end is altered; a read error may explain this. The rearrangement uses TRBV7-7 and TRBJ2-6, with D hard to call. Germline V gene data show CDR1 as SSHAT and CDR2 as FNYEAQ (reference sequence). CDR3 size: 17 residues. The CDR3 sequence: CASSPDFPSSGANVLTF. The CDR3 DNA reads as TGTGCTAGCAGCCCCGATTTCCCCTCCTCTGGGGCCAACGTCCTGACTTTC.

This clonotype showed up just a few times. The chain has TRBV7-9 and TRBJ2-5; 12 positions agree with TRBD2. V trimming: 5 bases; J trimming: 6 bases; junction bases outside the gene matches: 13. Germline V gene data show CDR1 as SEHNR and CDR2 as FQNEAQ (reference sequence). The CDR3 runs to 17 residues. The CDR3 coding sequence is TGTGCCAGCAGCCATGACCTAGCGGGGGGGCCGGCAAAGACCCAGTACTTC. Translating gives CASSHDLAGGPAKTQYF. The full variable domain, rest sourced from reference TRBV7-9 and TRBJ2-5, is DTGVSQNPRHKITKRGQNVTFRCDPISEHNRLYWYRQTLGQGPEFLTYFQNEAQLEKSRLLSDRFSAERPKGSFSTLEIQRTEQGDSAMYLCASSHDLAGGPAKTQYFGPGTRLLVL.

The rearrangement uses TRBV4-2 and TRBJ1-5; no firm D call. The CDR3 length is 17 residues. Germline V CDR1 and CDR2: LGHNA, YNFKEQ. Trimming removed 2 bases at V and 4 bases at J, with 18 bases between. The CDR3 protein is CASSQTPLRASNQPQHF. As DNA, the CDR3 is TGTGCCAGCAGCCAAACTCCCCTACGGGCTTCTAATCAGCCCCAGCATTTT.